The present T cell receptor beta chain was sequenced within a study of Graves' ophthalmopathy and Graves' hyperthyroidism. Whole-study findings and limits: Most clonotypes expanded in thyroid above 0.001 frequency were present in blood too.

This clonotype was counted at least ten times. Its antigen remains unidentified. RNA served as the template for amplifying TCR beta CDR3 regions. A first-round RT-PCR used HTBI primers, followed by a second-round multiplex PCR. A single record per CDR3 protein comes from TCRdb applying MiXCR to the multiplex PCR reads. The sample holds a few hundred thousand distinct CDR3 sequences, roughly 14% seen once. Germline lookup yields CDR1 MNHNS and CDR2 SASEGT. There are 13 residues in the CDR3. Trimming removed 7 bases from V and 1 base from J, with 10 bases in between. Ages of hyperthyroidism patients ran from 18 to 65, and their diagnoses were new, under 2 months' duration. If patients had other autoimmune diseases, uncontrolled infections, pregnancy or lactation, they were excluded. The authors diagnosed from clinical symptoms, serum thyroxine, TRAb, thyroid ultrasound and orbital computed tomography.

The sequence came from a woman aged 18-29 years with stable Graves' hyperthyroidism. The V call is TRBV6-1, the J call TRBJ2-5, with D possibly matching TRBD1 (6 bases). The sample taken for sequencing was peripheral blood. For the CDR3, the DNA is TGTGCCAGCAAGAGGGGGAGCCAAGAGACCCAGTACTTC. It translates to CASKRGSQETQYF.